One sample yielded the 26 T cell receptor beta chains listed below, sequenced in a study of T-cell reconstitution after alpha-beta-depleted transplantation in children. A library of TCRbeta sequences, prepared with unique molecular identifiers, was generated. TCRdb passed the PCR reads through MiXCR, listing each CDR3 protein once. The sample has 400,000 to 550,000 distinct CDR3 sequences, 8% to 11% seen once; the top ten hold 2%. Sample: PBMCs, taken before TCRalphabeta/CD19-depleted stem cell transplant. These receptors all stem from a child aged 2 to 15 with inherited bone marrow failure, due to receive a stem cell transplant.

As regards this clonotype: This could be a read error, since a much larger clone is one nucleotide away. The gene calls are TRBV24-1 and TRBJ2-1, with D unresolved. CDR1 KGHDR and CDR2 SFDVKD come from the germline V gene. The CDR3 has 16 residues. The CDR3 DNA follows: TGTGCCACCAGTGATTTGATCCCGAGCTCCTACAATGGGCAGTTCTTC. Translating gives CATSDLIPSSYNGQFF.

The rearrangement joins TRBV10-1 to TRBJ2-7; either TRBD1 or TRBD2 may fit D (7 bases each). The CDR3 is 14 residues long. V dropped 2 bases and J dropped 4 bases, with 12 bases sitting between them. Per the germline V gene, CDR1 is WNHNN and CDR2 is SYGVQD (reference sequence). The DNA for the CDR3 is TGCGCCAGCAGTGAGAACAGGGGAGGGTACGAGCAGTACTTC. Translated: CASSENRGGYEQYF.

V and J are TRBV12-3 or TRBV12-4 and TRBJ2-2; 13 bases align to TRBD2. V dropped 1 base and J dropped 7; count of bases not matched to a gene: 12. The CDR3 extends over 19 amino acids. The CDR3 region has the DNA TGTGCCAGCAGTTTAGGGACTAGCGGGGGTCACACCGGCCTCGGGGAGCTGTTTTTT. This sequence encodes CASSLGTSGGHTGLGELFF.

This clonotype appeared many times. The DNA of the CDR3 is TGTGCCAGCAGTCGCATAGGGGGCCTGGGGACTGAAGCTTTCTTT. Protein sequence: CASSRIGGLGTEAFF. The V and J genes are TRBV7-9 and TRBJ1-1; TRBD1 agrees at 7 bases. Unmatched junction bases numbered 12, after V lost 6 bases and J lost 5 bases. Germline CDR1 reads SEHNR; CDR2 reads FQNEAQ (reference sequence). The CDR3 loop spans 15 amino acids.

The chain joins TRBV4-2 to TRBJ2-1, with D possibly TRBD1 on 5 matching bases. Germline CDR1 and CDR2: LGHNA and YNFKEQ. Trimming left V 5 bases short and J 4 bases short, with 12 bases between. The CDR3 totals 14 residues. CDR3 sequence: CASSGARGYNEQFF. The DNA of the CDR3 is TGTGCCAGCAGCGGGGCTAGGGGATACAATGAGCAGTTCTTC.

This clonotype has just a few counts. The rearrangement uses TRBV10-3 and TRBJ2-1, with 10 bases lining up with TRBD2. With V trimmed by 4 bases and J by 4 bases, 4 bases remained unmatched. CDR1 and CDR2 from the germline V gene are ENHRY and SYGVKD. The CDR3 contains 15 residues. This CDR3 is CAISGAGGRYNEQFF. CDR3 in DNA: TGTGCCATCAGTGGAGCGGGAGGGCGGTACAATGAGCAGTTCTTC.

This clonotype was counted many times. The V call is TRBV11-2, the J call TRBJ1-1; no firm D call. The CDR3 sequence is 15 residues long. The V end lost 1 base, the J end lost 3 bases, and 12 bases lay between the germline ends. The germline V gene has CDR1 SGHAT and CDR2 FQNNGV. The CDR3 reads CASSLVAGDDTEAFF. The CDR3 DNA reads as TGTGCCAGCAGCTTAGTCGCCGGAGATGACACTGAAGCTTTCTTT.

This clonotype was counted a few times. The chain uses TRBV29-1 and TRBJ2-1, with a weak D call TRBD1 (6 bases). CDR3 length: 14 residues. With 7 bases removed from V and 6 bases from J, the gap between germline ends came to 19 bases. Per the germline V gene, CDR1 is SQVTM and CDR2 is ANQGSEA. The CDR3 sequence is CSASTGTNPNEQFF. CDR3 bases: TGCAGCGCCAGCACAGGGACAAACCCCAATGAGCAGTTCTTC.

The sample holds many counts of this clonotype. CDR3 bases: TGTGCCAGCAGTTTTGGTTTCGCAGGGGGGGCAGATACGCAGTATTTT. Its translation is CASSFGFAGGADTQYF. J is TRBJ2-3 and V is TRBV12-3 or TRBV12-4; D possibly matches TRBD1 or TRBD2 (7 bases each). CDR3 length equals 16 residues. Trimming removed 3 bases at V and 4 bases at J, with 17 bases between.

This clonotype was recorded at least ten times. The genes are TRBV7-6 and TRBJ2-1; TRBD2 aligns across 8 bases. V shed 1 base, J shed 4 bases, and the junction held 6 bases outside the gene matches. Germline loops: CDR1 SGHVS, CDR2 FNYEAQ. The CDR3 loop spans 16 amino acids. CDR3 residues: CASSLGGTSWYNEQFF. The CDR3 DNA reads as TGTGCCAGCAGCTTAGGGGGGACTAGTTGGTACAATGAGCAGTTCTTC.

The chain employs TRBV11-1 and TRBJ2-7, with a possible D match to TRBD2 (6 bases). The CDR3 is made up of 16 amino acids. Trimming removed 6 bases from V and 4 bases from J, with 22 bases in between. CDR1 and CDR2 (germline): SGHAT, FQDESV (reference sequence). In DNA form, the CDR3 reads TGTGCCAGCAGGTCTTCTTCGCGGGACCGATGGTACGAGCAGTACTTC. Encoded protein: CASRSSSRDRWYEQYF.

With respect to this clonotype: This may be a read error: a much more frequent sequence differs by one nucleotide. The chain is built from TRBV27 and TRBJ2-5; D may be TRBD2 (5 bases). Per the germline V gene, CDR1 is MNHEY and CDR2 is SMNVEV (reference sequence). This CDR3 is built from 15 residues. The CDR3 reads CASSLSGRWWESQYF. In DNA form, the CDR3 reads TGTGCCAGCAGTTTATCGGGCAGGTGGTGGGAGAGCCAGTACTTC.

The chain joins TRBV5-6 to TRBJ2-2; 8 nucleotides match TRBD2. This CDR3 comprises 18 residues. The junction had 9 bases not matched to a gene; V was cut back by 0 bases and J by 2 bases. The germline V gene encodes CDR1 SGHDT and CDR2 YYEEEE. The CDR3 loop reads CASSLGFELAVNTGELFF. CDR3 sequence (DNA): TGTGCCAGCAGCTTGGGTTTTGAACTAGCGGTTAACACCGGGGAGCTGTTTTTT.

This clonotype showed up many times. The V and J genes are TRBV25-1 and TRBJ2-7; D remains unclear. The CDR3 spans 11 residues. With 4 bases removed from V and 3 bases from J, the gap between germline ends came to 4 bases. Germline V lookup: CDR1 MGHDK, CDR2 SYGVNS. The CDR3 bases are TGTGCCAGCAGTGGGAACTACGAGCAGTACTTC. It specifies CASSGNYEQYF.

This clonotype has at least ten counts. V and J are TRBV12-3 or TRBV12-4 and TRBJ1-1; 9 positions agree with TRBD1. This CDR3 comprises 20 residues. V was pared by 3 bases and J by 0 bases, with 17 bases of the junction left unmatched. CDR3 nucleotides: TGTGCCAGCAGTTTCCACGAGGCGGGACAGGGCTCGGGGATGAACACTGAAGCTTTCTTT. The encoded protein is CASSFHEAGQGSGMNTEAFF.

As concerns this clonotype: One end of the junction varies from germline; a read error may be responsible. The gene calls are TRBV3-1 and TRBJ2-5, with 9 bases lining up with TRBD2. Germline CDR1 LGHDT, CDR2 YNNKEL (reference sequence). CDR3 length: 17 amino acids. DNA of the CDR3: TGTGCCAGCTGCCAAGCCCAAACTAGCGGGTACCAAGAGACCCAGTACTTC. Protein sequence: CASCQAQTSGYQETQYF.

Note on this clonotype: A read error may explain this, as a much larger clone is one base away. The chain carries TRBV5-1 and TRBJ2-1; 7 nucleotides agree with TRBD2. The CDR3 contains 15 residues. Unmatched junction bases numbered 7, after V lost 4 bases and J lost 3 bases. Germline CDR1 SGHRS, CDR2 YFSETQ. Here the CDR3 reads CASSPLAQSYNEQFF. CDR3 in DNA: TGCGCCAGCAGCCCACTAGCGCAAAGCTACAATGAGCAGTTCTTC.

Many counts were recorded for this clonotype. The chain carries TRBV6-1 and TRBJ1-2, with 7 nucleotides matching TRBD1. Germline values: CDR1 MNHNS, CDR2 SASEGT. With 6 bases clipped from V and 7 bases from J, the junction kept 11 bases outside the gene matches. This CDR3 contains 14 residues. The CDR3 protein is CASSSQGRELGYTF. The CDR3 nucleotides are TGTGCCAGCAGCTCACAGGGGCGAGAACTTGGCTACACCTTC.

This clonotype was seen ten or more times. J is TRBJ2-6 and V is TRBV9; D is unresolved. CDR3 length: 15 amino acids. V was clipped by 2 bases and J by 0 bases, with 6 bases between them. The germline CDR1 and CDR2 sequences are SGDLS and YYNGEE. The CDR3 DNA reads TGTGCCAGCAGCGTTTCCTCCTCTGGGGCCAACGTCCTGACTTTC. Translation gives CASSVSSSGANVLTF.

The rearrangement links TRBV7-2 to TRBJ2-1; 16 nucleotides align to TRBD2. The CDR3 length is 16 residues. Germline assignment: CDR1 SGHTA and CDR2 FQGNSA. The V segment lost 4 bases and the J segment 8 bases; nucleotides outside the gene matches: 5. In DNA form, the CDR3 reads TGTGCCAGCAGCTCGTCGGGACTAGCGGGAGGGGATGAGCAGTTCTTC. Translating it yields CASSSSGLAGGDEQFF. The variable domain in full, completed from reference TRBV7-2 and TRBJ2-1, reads GAGVSQSPSNKVTEKGKDVELRCDPISGHTALYWYRQSLGQGLEFLIYFQGNSAPDKSGLPSDRFSAERTGGSVSTLTIQRTQQEDSAVYLCASSSSGLAGGDEQFFGPGTRLTVL.

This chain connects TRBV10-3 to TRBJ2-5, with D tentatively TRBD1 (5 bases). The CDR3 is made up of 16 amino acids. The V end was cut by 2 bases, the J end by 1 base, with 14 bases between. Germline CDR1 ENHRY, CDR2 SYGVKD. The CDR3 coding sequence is TGTGCCATCAGTGAGGCCAAGGGGCGCCCCCAAGAGACCCAGTACTTC. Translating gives CAISEAKGRPQETQYF.

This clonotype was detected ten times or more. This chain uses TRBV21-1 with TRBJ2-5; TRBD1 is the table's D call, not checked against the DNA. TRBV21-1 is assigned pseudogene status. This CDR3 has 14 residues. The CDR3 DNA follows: TGTGCCAGCAGCAAAGGAGACAGAGAAGAGACCCAGTACTTC. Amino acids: CASSKGDREETQYF.

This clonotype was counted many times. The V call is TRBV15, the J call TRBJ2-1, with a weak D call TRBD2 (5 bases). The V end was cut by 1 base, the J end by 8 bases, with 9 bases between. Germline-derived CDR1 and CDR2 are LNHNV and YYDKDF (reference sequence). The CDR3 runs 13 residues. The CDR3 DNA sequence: TGTGCCACCAGCAGAGTGGGTAGCGATGAGCAGTTCTTC. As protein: CATSRVGSDEQFF. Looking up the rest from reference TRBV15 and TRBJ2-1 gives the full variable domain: DAMVIQNPRYQVTQFGKPVTLSCSQTLNHNVMYWYQQKSSQAPKLLFHYYDKDFNNEADTPDNFQSRRPNTSFCFLDIRSPGLGDTAMYLCATSRVGSDEQFFGPGTRLTVL.

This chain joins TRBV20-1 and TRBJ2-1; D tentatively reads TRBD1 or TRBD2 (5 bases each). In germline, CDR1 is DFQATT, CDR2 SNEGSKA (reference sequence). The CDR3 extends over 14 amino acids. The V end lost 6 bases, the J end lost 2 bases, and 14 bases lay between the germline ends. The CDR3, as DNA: TGCAGTGCGGGGCGGGCGCACGCCTACAATGAGCAGTTCTTC. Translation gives CSAGRAHAYNEQFF.

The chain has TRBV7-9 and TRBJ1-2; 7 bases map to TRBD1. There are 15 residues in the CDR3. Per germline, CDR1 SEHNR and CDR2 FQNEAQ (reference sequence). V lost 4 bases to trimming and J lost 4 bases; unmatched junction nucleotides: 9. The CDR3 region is CASSSRGPGGYGYTF. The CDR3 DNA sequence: TGTGCCAGCAGCTCTAGGGGGCCTGGGGGCTATGGCTACACCTTC.

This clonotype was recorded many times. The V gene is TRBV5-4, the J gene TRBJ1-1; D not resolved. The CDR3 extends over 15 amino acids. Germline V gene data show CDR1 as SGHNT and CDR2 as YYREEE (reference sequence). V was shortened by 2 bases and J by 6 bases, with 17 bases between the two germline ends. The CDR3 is CASSFATQPEAEAFF. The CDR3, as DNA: TGTGCCAGCAGCTTCGCTACCCAGCCGGAGGCTGAAGCTTTCTTT.